These 5 T cell receptor beta chains originate from one sample sequenced in a study of tissue T cells after allogeneic stem cell transplantation. TCRdb keeps only in-frame clones here, not all; method: immunoSEQ multiplex PCR. Of thousands of clones in the sample, approximately 42% were seen once. Time point noted: mouse harvest day 7 after allogeneic transplant. Mouse grafts combined 10^7 T-cell-depleted bone marrow cells with 10^6 splenic CD5+ T cells. Sequencing was performed on skin. These receptors were collected from a female BALB/c mouse given C57BL/6 T cells with graft-versus-host disease after an allogeneic hematopoietic cell transplant.

For this clone: Genes and germline are mouse. The observed sequence ends 1 residue before the CDR3 terminus, with the missing tail filled in from the germline J gene. The chain couples TRBV12-2 to TRBJ2-5; 13 bases are shared with TRBD2. The CDR3 has 14 amino acids. Germline V gives CDR1 SGHLS, CDR2 HYDKME. The V segment lost 4 bases and the J segment 8 bases; nucleotides outside the gene matches: 5. CDR3 DNA, as far as it was read: TGTGCCAGCTCCCTCGGGACTGGGGGGGGCACCCAGTAC. Encoded protein: CASSLGTGGGTQY. The CDR3 in full is CASSLGTGGGTQYF.

Turning to this clone: Mouse gene names and germline throughout. The read is 1 residue too short to cover the CDR3 end, so that end is filled in from the germline J gene. The J gene is TRBJ2-7, the V gene TRBV26; D remains unclear. CDR1 is KGHPV and CDR2 is FQNQEV in the germline V gene (reference sequence). This CDR3 comprises 14 residues. Trimming cost V 2 bases and J 0 bases, with 8 bases left between them. CDR3 DNA (partial): TGTGCCAGCAGTCTGCGGGGAAGCTCCTATGAACAGTAC. Residues: CASSLRGSSYEQY. In full, the CDR3 is CASSLRGSSYEQYF.

Comment on this clone: Mouse gene names apply. The read is 1 residue too short to cover the CDR3 end, so that end is filled in from the germline J gene. The chain carries TRBV15 and TRBJ1-4, with D maybe TRBD1 (5 bases). The germline CDR1 and CDR2 sequences are SGHND and FRSKSL. This CDR3 is 13 amino acids long. Trimming took 6 bases from V and 1 from J, leaving 6 bases between them. The CDR3 DNA, read in part, is TGTGCCAGCAGGGACAATTCCAACGAAAGATTATTT. It specifies CASRDNSNERLF. The whole CDR3 sequence is CASRDNSNERLFF.

As to this clone: The listed genes are named as in mouse. The read terminates 1 residue before the CDR3 end, so the remaining end is supplied by the germline J gene. The rearrangement links TRBV26 to TRBJ2-3, with 8 nucleotides matching TRBD2. The CDR3 is 15 residues long. Germline CDR1 and CDR2: KGHPV and FQNQEV (reference sequence). Trimming took 4 bases from V and 0 from J; bases not matched to a gene: 3. The CDR3 loop is CASSPDWGSAETLYF. The CDR3 bases that were read are TGTGCCAGCAGTCCCGACTGGGGTAGTGCAGAAACGCTGTAT.

This clone was recorded a few times. Mouse germline and gene names are used. The sequenced fragment ends 1 residue before the CDR3 boundary, so the rest is inferred from the germline J gene. The V and J genes are TRBV26 and TRBJ2-7, with TRBD2 matching over 9 bases. This CDR3 contains 13 residues. Trimming removed 3 bases from V and 6 bases from J; junction bases left unmatched: 3. Germline CDR1 and CDR2: KGHPV and FQNQEV (reference sequence). The CDR3 protein is CASSLGTGFEQYF. Partial CDR3 DNA: TGTGCCAGCAGTCTCGGGACTGGGTTTGAACAGTAC.